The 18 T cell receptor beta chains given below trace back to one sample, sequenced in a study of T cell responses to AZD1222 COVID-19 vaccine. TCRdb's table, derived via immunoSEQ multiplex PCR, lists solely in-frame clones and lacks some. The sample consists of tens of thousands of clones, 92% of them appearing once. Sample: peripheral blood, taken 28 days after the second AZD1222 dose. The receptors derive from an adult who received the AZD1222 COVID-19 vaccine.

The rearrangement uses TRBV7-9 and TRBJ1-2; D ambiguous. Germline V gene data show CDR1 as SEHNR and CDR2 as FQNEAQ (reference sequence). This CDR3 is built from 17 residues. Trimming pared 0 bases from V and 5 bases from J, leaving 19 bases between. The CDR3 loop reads CASSLARLTRTPYGYTF. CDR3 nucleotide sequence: TGTGCCAGCAGCTTAGCGAGGCTTACAAGGACCCCGTATGGCTACACCTTC.

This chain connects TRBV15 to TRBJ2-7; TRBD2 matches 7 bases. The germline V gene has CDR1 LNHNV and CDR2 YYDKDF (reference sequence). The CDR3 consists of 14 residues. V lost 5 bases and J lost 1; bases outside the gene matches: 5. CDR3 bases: TGTGCCACCAGCCACCGGGGGGTGTCCTACGAGCAGTACTTC. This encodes CATSHRGVSYEQYF.

The CDR3 region has the DNA TGTGCCAGCAGTGAAGCGGGGACAGGATTTCAGCCCCAGCATTTT. As protein: CASSEAGTGFQPQHF. This chain connects TRBV2 to TRBJ1-5; TRBD1 agrees at 8 bases. The CDR3 has 15 residues. Looked up from germline, CDR1 is SNHLY and CDR2 is FYNNEI. V was clipped by 0 bases and J by 6 bases; unmatched bases: 4.

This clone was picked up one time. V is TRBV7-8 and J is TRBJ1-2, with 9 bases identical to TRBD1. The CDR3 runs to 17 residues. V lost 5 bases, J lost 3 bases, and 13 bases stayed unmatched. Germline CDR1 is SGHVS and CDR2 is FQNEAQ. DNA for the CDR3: TGTGCCAGCAGCCTTAGCTTCGGGGACAGGGTTTACTATGGCTACACCTTC. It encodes CASSLSFGDRVYYGYTF.

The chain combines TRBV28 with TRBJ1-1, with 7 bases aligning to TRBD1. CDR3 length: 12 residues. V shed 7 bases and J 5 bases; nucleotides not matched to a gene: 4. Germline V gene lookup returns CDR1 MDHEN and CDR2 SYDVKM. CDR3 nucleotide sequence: TGTGCCAGCACCGCACAGGGGACTGAAGCTTTCTTT. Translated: CASTAQGTEAFF.

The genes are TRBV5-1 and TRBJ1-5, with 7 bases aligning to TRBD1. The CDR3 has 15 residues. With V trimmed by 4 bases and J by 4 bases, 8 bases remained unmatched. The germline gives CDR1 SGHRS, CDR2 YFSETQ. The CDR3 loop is CASSPGDSQNQPQHF. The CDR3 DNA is TGCGCCAGCAGCCCGGGGGACAGCCAGAATCAGCCCCAGCATTTT. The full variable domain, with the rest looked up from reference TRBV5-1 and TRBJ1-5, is KAGVTQTPRYLIKTRGQQVTLSCSPISGHRSVSWYQQTPGQGLQFLFEYFSETQRNKGNFPGRFSGRQFSNSRSEMNVSTLELGDSALYLCASSPGDSQNQPQHFGDGTRLSIL.

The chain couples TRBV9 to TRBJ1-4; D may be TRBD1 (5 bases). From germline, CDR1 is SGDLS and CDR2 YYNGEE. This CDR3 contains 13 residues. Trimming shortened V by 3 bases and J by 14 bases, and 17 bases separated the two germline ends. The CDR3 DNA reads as TGTGCCAGCAGCGAGTTCTCTGGGACCAGCCTGTTTTTT. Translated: CASSEFSGTSLFF.

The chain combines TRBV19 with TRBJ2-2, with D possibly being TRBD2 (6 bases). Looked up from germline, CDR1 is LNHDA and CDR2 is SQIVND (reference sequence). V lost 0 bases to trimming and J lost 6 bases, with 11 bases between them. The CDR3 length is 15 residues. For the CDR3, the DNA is TGTGCCAGTAGTATAGAGACCCGGGAGTCCGGGGAGCTGTTTTTT. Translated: CASSIETRESGELFF.

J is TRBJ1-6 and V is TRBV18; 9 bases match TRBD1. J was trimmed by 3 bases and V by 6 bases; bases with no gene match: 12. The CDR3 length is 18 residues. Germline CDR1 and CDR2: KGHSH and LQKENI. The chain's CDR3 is CASSPKEQGAGYNSPLHF. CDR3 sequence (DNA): TGTGCCAGCTCGCCCAAGGAACAGGGGGCCGGCTATAATTCACCCCTCCACTTT.

As DNA, the CDR3 is TGTGCCAGCAGCTTAAGTAGTAGCGGCCCTTACAATGAGCAGTTCTTC. Translated: CASSLSSSGPYNEQFF. This sequence joins TRBV11-3 and TRBJ2-1; TRBD2 is a possible D gene (6 bases). Trimming removed 2 bases from V and 4 bases from J, with 15 bases in between. This CDR3 has 16 residues. Germline V gene lookup returns CDR1 SGHNT and CDR2 YENEEA.

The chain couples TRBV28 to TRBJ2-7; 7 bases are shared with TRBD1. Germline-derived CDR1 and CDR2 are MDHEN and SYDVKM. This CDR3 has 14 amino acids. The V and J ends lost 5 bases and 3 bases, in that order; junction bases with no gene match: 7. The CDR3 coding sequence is TGTGCCAGCAGTCTCCGGGACAGCCACTACGAGCAGTACTTC. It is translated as CASSLRDSHYEQYF.

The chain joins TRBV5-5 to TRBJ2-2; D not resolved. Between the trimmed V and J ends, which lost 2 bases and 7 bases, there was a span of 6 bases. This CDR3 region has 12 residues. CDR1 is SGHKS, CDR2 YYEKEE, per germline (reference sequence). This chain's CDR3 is CASSLSYGELFF. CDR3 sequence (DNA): TGTGCCAGCAGCTTAAGCTACGGGGAGCTGTTTTTT.

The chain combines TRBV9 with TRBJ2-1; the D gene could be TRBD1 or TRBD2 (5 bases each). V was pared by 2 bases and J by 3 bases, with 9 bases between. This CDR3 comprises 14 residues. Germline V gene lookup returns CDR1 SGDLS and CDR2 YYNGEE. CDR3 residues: CASSVGDGYNEQFF. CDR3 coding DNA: TGTGCCAGCAGCGTCGGGGACGGCTACAATGAGCAGTTCTTC.

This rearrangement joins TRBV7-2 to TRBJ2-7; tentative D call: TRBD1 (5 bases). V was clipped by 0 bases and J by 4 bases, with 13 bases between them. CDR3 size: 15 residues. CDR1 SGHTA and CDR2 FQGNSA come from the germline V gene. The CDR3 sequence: CASSLAWGFRYEQYF. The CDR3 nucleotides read TGTGCCAGCAGCTTAGCTTGGGGCTTCAGGTACGAGCAGTACTTC.

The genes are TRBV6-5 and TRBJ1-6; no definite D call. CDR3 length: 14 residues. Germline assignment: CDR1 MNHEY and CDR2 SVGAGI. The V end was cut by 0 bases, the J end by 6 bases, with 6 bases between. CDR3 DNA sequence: TGTGCCAGCAGTTACTCGTTTCGTAATTCACCCCTCCACTTT. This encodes CASSYSFRNSPLHF.

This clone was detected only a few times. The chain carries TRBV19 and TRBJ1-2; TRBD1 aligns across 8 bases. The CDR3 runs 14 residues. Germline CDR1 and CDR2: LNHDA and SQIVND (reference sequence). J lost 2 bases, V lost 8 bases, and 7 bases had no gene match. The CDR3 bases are TGTGCCAGTGCAACGGACAGGGCGAACTATGGCTACACCTTC. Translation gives CASATDRANYGYTF.

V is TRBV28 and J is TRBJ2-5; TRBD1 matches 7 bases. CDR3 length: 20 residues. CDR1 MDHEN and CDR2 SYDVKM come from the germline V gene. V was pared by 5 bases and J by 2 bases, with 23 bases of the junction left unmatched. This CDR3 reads CASSTRTGGPSSGTQETQYF. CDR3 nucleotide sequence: TGTGCCAGCAGTACACGGACAGGCGGCCCCTCGAGCGGTACTCAAGAGACCCAGTACTTC.

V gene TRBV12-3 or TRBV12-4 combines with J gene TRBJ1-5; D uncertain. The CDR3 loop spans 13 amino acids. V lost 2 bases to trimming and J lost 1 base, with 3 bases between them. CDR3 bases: TGTGCCAGCAGTTTACAGAGCAATCAGCCCCAGCATTTT. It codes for CASSLQSNQPQHF.